This entry is about one TCR beta chain. Germline assignment: CDR1 MDHEN and CDR2 SYDVKM. The CDR3 consists of 18 residues. The J segment lost 6 bases and the V segment lost 4 bases, leaving 15 bases of the junction unmatched. The record originates from a study of T cell responses to AZD1222 COVID-19 vaccine. Clones were sequenced by immunoSEQ multiplex PCR, and TCRdb holds only the in-frame ones, with some missing. Here the sample spans about 92,000 clones, about 89% being singletons. The sequenced sample was peripheral blood, obtained on day 0 of AZD1222 vaccination. The receptor's source is an adult in good health. This chain links TRBV28 with TRBJ1-5; 10 bases map to TRBD1. The DNA of the CDR3 is TGTGCCAGCAGTTCTCCCACGGGACAGGGGATTTTGGGTCAGCCCCAGCATTTT. Translated, it gives CASSSPTGQGILGQPQHF.